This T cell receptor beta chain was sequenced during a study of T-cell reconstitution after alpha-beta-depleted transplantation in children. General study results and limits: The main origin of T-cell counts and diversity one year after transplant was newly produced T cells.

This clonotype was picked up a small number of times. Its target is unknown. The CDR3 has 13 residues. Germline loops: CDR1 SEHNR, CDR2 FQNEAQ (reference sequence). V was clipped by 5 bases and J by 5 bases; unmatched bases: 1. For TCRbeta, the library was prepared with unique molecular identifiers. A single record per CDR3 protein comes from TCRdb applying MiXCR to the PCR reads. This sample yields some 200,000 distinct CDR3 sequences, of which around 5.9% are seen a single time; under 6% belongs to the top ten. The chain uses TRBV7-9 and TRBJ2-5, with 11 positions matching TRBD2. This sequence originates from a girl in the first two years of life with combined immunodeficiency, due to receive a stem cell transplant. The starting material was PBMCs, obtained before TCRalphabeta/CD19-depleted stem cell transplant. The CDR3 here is CASSASGRETQYF. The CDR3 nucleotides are TGTGCCAGCAGCGCTAGCGGGAGGGAGACCCAGTACTTC.